The rows below give T cell receptor beta chains drawn from one sample of a study of blood T cells in healthy people across ages. TCRdb re-derived calls from the 5' RACE reads in MiXCR, one entry per CDR3 protein. In the table there are over a million distinct CDR3 sequences, under 55% of which are singletons. The sample was blood. The source is a woman aged 60 to 75 in good health. Each CDR3 is given with its conserved first and last residue. D genes are given only for firm matches. Clone sizes are given selectively: once, few, many, or a class where the clone is expanded.

j_call v_call clone_size d_call cdr3_aa cdr3_nt
TRBJ2-1 TRBV7-2 few TRBD2 CASSPKAGGSRSFF TGTGCCAGCAGCCCAAAAGCGGGAGGGTCCCGATCGTTCTTC
TRBJ2-3 TRBV7-9 NA TRBD2 CASSFGAGVADTQYF TGTGCCAGCAGCTTTGGAGCGGGAGTCGCGGATACGCAGTATTTT
TRBJ2-7 TRBV6-1 many NA CASSAGGGRIYEQYF TGTGCCAGCAGTGCCGGGGGTGGGAGAATCTACGAGCAGTACTTC
TRBJ2-7 TRBV27 many NA CASSLYARGRENSEQYF TGTGCCAGCAGTTTATACGCTCGGGGCAGGGAGAATAGCGAGCAGTACTTC
TRBJ2-4 TRBV5-4 NA TRBD2 CASSFMTRAGVAKNIQYF TGTGCCAGCAGCTTCATGACTCGAGCGGGAGTAGCCAAAAACATTCAGTACTTC
TRBJ1-2 TRBV29-1 few TRBD1 CSVGDRTGAEGYTF TGCAGCGTTGGAGACCGAACAGGGGCGGAAGGCTACACCTTC
TRBJ2-5 TRBV29-1 few NA CSVEVTDFRETQYF TGCAGCGTTGAAGTGACAGATTTTCGAGAGACCCAGTACTTC
TRBJ2-5 TRBV4-1 NA NA CASSPTRLGDNEQYF TGCGCCAGCAGCCCGACCAGACTTGGAGACAATGAGCAGTACTTC
TRBJ2-2 TRBV27 NA NA CASAGGAPFNTGELFF TGTGCCAGCGCTGGGGGGGCGCCGTTCAACACCGGGGAGCTGTTTTTT
TRBJ2-1 TRBV20-1 few NA CSARPTVHNEQFF TGCAGTGCTCGCCCGACAGTTCACAATGAGCAGTTCTTC
TRBJ2-7 TRBV29-1 NA TRBD1 CSVAGSGTVYF TGCAGCGTTGCTGGATCCGGGACAGTGTACTTC
TRBJ2-3 TRBV20-1 NA NA CSVRGPRRERTDTQYF TGCAGTGTTAGGGGGCCCCGGCGGGAGCGAACAGATACGCAGTATTTT
TRBJ2-1 TRBV9 NA NA CASSVEGGIYNEQFF TGTGCCAGCAGCGTAGAAGGCGGGATCTACAATGAGCAGTTCTTC
TRBJ1-2 TRBV2 NA TRBD1 CASRLPGQAYGYTF TGTGCCAGCCGACTTCCGGGACAGGCCTATGGCTACACCTTC
TRBJ2-3 TRBV5-6 few TRBD2 CASSLVGLADTDTQYF TGTGCCAGCAGCTTGGTGGGACTAGCGGACACAGATACGCAGTATTTT
TRBJ1-6 TRBV5-8 NA NA CASSLEREGPENSPLHF TGTGCCAGCAGCTTGGAGCGGGAGGGGCCGGAAAATTCACCCCTCCACTTT
TRBJ2-7 TRBV7-2 few NA CASTIQRGISYEQYF TGTGCCAGCACAATCCAAAGGGGGATTTCCTACGAGCAGTACTTC
TRBJ1-5 TRBV28 NA NA CASSFPGYSNQPQHF TGTGCCAGCAGTTTTCCAGGGTATAGCAATCAGCCCCAGCATTTT
TRBJ2-1 TRBV12-3/TRBV12-4 NA NA CASSSRGVVAYNEQFF TGTGCCAGTAGTTCGCGAGGGGTCGTAGCCTACAATGAGCAGTTCTTC
TRBJ2-1 TRBV29-1 NA NA CSVEGLNEQFF TGCAGCGTTGAGGGACTTAATGAGCAGTTCTTC
TRBJ1-2 TRBV6-5 few NA CASSHYQTGDYGYTF TGTGCCAGCAGTCACTATCAGACAGGCGACTATGGCTACACCTTC
TRBJ2-1 TRBV11-2 NA TRBD1 CASSLGLPGTGHLGQFF TGTGCCAGCAGCTTAGGCCTCCCTGGGACAGGTCATCTGGGGCAGTTCTTC
TRBJ2-7 TRBV13 NA NA CASSRLGSSGFHEQYF TGTGCCAGCAGCCGCCTTGGTTCGAGCGGGTTCCACGAGCAGTACTTC